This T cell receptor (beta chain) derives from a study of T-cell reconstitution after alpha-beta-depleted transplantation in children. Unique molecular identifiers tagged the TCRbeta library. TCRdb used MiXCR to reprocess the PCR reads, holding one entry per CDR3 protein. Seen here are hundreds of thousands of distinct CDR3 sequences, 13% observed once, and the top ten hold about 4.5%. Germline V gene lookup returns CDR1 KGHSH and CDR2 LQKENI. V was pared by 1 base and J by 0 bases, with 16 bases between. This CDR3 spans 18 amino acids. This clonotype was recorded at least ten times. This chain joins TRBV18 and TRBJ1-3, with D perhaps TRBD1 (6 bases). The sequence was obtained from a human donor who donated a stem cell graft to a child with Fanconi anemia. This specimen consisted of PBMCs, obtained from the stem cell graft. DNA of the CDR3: TGTGCCAGCTCACCACGTTCATCCGCAGGGGACTCTGGAAACACCATATATTTT. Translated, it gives CASSPRSSAGDSGNTIYF.